These 25 T cell receptor beta chains share one sample of origin, sequenced in a study of blood T cells in healthy people across ages. The use of a sample-barcoded 5' primer and a J-beta primer mix characterized a second PCR of 7 to 11 cycles. TCRdb re-derived calls from the 5' RACE reads in MiXCR, one entry per CDR3 protein. This sample has roughly 900,000 distinct CDR3 sequences, with under 35% found just once. The specimen was blood. Every receptor here comes from a woman older than 75 in good health.

The gene calls are TRBV6-6 and TRBJ2-2; D not certain. The V end was cut by 7 bases, the J end by 6 bases, with 9 bases between. This CDR3 is 12 amino acids long. Germline V lookup: CDR1 MNHNY, CDR2 SVGAGI (reference sequence). The CDR3 DNA reads TGTGCCAGCACCGTGGTACCCGGGGAGCTGTTTTTT. It is translated as CASTVVPGELFF.

This clonotype occurred a few times. This chain links TRBV11-3 with TRBJ1-6; D may be TRBD1 (5 bases). V shed 5 bases and J shed 4 bases, with 6 bases lying between them. Germline V lookup: CDR1 SGHNT, CDR2 YENEEA. The CDR3 length is 13 residues. Written as DNA, the CDR3 is TGTGCCAGCAGCGACAGATATAATTCACCCCTCCACTTT. This gives the protein CASSDRYNSPLHF.

This clonotype occurred many times. The gene calls are TRBV4-1 and TRBJ2-1; the D is unclear. Germline CDR1 MGHRA, CDR2 YSYEKL. V lost 0 bases, J lost 1 base, and 7 bases lay in between. The CDR3 sequence is 15 residues long. CDR3 amino acids: CASSQEGQSYNEQFF. CDR3 in DNA: TGCGCCAGCAGCCAAGAAGGGCAGTCCTACAATGAGCAGTTCTTC.

This clonotype was picked up many times. The gene calls are TRBV24-1 and TRBJ2-1; 12 positions agree with TRBD2. The CDR3 is 16 amino acids. V dropped 4 bases and J dropped 4; count of bases not matched to a gene: 4. The germline V gene encodes CDR1 KGHDR and CDR2 SFDVKD. The CDR3, as DNA: TGTGCCACCAGTGACCAACTAGCGGGGGGTTACAATGAGCAGTTCTTC. Protein sequence: CATSDQLAGGYNEQFF.

This clonotype appeared many times. V is TRBV5-1 and J is TRBJ1-2; no reliable D call. Looked up from germline, CDR1 is SGHRS and CDR2 is YFSETQ. V was trimmed by 3 bases and J by 0 bases, leaving 6 bases between them. The CDR3 contains 13 residues. The CDR3 is CASSSDANYGYTF. The CDR3 nucleotides read TGCGCCAGCAGCTCGGATGCTAACTATGGCTACACCTTC.

The chain employs TRBV6-2 or TRBV6-3 and TRBJ1-2; no clear D. V lost 3 bases and J lost 3, with 8 bases in between. Germline-derived CDR1 and CDR2 are MNHEY and SVGEGT. The CDR3 covers 13 residues. The CDR3 protein is CASSYSRDYGYTF. The CDR3 bases are TGTGCCAGCAGTTATTCACGGGACTATGGCTACACCTTC.

This chain links TRBV3-1 with TRBJ2-5; weak D call: TRBD2 (6 bases). CDR3 length: 17 amino acids. Germline CDR1 reads LGHDT; CDR2 reads YNNKEL (reference sequence). Trimming shortened V by 2 bases and J by 5 bases, and 21 bases separated the two germline ends. The CDR3 region has the DNA TGTGCCAGCAGCCAACACTACCCGGGACTCTCCGCCGAGACCCAGTACTTC. Encoded protein: CASSQHYPGLSAETQYF.

This clonotype was seen more than once but under ten times. The gene calls are TRBV6-2 or TRBV6-3 and TRBJ2-5, with TRBD2 matching over 10 bases. This CDR3 spans 16 amino acids. With V trimmed by 2 bases and J by 1 base, 4 bases remained unmatched. Germline CDR1 and CDR2: MNHEY and SVGEGT. CDR3 loop: CASSYIVAGGQETQYF. The CDR3 DNA is TGTGCCAGCAGTTACATCGTAGCGGGGGGCCAAGAGACCCAGTACTTC.

At least ten counts were recorded for this clonotype. V and J are TRBV18 and TRBJ2-1, with a weak D call TRBD2 (5 bases). This CDR3 region has 17 residues. Trimming removed 2 bases from V and 0 bases from J, with 14 bases in between. Germline values: CDR1 KGHSH, CDR2 LQKENI. This CDR3 reads CASSPSSGGLSYNEQFF. The CDR3 nucleotides are TGTGCCAGCTCACCATCCAGCGGAGGACTCTCCTACAATGAGCAGTTCTTC.

In its sample, this clonotype was seen many times. V and J are TRBV28 and TRBJ2-3, with 8 bases lining up with TRBD1. The CDR3 covers 15 residues. J gave up 1 base and V 3 bases, and 3 bases lay outside the gene matches. The germline V gene encodes CDR1 MDHEN and CDR2 SYDVKM. Written as DNA, the CDR3 is TGTGCCAGCAGTTTCCCAGGGGGCGGCACAGATACGCAGTATTTT. Amino acids: CASSFPGGGTDTQYF.

J is TRBJ2-7 and V is TRBV10-3; tentative D call: TRBD1 (5 bases). Looked up from germline, CDR1 is ENHRY and CDR2 is SYGVKD. The CDR3 is 13 amino acids. Trimming stripped 6 bases from V and 6 bases from J, with 15 bases between. CDR3 amino acids: CAIRQDAAREQYF. In DNA, the CDR3 is TGTGCCATCAGACAGGACGCGGCCCGCGAGCAGTACTTC.

This clonotype came up many times. V gene TRBV6-5 combines with J gene TRBJ2-1; 10 bases align to TRBD1. The trim removed 0 bases at V and 7 bases at J, leaving 12 bases unmatched. CDR3 length equals 18 residues. The germline CDR1 and CDR2 sequences are MNHEY and SVGAGI. The CDR3 here is CASSYSLFGTGVRNEQFF. Here the CDR3 DNA reads TGTGCCAGCAGTTACTCCCTATTCGGGACAGGGGTACGTAATGAGCAGTTCTTC.

This clonotype was seen only a few times. The chain employs TRBV2 and TRBJ2-1, with D hard to call. The V gene's germline CDR1 is SNHLY and CDR2 FYNNEI. This CDR3 region has 12 residues. V lost 4 bases, J lost 9 bases, and 10 bases lay in between. The CDR3, as DNA: TGTGCCAGCAGTGTTAATGGTCCTGAGCAGTTCTTC. It is translated as CASSVNGPEQFF.

DNA for the CDR3: TGTGCCAGCAGTTTCTGGGTCAGTAATTCACCCCTCCACTTT. Translated: CASSFWVSNSPLHF. The chain joins TRBV27 to TRBJ1-6; D is ambiguous. Germline V CDR1 and CDR2: MNHEY, SMNVEV (reference sequence). V lost 3 bases, J lost 6 bases, and 9 bases lay in between. There are 14 residues in the CDR3.

CDR3 region: CASSATGPRREETQYF. CDR3 nucleotides: TGTGCCAGCAGTGCCACCGGGCCGAGGAGGGAAGAGACCCAGTACTTC. V gene TRBV28 combines with J gene TRBJ2-5; weak D call: TRBD2 (6 bases). V gave up 5 bases and J gave up 3 bases, with 19 bases separating them. Germline lookup yields CDR1 MDHEN and CDR2 SYDVKM. This CDR3 has 16 amino acids. The full variable domain, with the rest looked up from reference TRBV28 and TRBJ2-5, is DVKVTQSSRYLVKRTGEKVFLECVQDMDHENMFWYRQDPGLGLRLIYFSYDVKMKEKGDIPEGYSVSREKKERFSLILESASTNQTSMYLCASSATGPRREETQYFGPGTRLLVL.

The V call is TRBV4-2, the J call TRBJ1-5; D unclear. Germline lookup yields CDR1 LGHNA and CDR2 YNFKEQ. Trimming pared 0 bases from V and 9 bases from J, leaving 12 bases between. This CDR3 is built from 14 residues. DNA of the CDR3: TGTGCCAGCAGCCAAGATGCGGGTAGGACGCCCCAGCATTTT. This translates into CASSQDAGRTPQHF.

This clonotype was recorded only once. The chain couples TRBV3-1 to TRBJ1-1; D ambiguous. The CDR3 runs to 14 residues. Trimming left V 0 bases short and J 0 bases short, with 5 bases between. From germline, CDR1 is LGHDT and CDR2 YNNKEL (reference sequence). CDR3 sequence (DNA): TGTGCCAGCAGCCAAGAGGTGATGAACACTGAAGCTTTCTTT. It is translated as CASSQEVMNTEAFF.

Details on this clonotype: The conserved closing phenylalanine or tryptophan is absent in this CDR3, likely reflecting a read error. Because the CDR3's place on the DNA is in doubt, the DNA is left out and the CDR3 is given as listed by TCRdb. The chain carries TRBV29-1 and TRBJ2-1; the table calls TRBD1, which could not be checked here. The CDR3 totals 14 residues, both ends included. Germline V gives CDR1 SQVTM, CDR2 ANQGSEA. CDR3 sequence: CSVQSGAGLCTFGS.

Comment on this clonotype: This could be a read error, since a much larger clone is one nucleotide away. The chain links TRBV12-3 or TRBV12-4 to TRBJ2-6; D assignment may be TRBD1 or TRBD2 (5 bases each). This CDR3 comprises 15 residues. V was clipped by 7 bases and J by 4 bases, with 14 bases between them. The DNA of the CDR3 is TGTGCCAGCACCGATGGGGGTACCGGGGCCAACGTCCTGACTTTC. It codes for CASTDGGTGANVLTF.

This clonotype came up a few times. Just one base apart from a much larger clone, this may be a read error. J is TRBJ2-1 and V is TRBV6-1; D may match TRBD1 or TRBD2 (5 bases each). Near its end, the DNA agrees better with TRBJ2-7, so the J call may be wrong. Germline V lookup: CDR1 MNHNS, CDR2 SASEGT. The CDR3 loop spans 15 amino acids. The CDR3 is CATKPGPGGYNEQYF. CDR3 in DNA: TGTGCCACTAAACCGGGACCTGGGGGATACAATGAGCAGTACTTC.

The J gene is TRBJ1-1, the V gene TRBV7-2; 8 nucleotides line up with TRBD1. The CDR3 loop spans 14 amino acids. From germline, CDR1 is SGHTA and CDR2 FQGNSA. The V and J ends lost 4 bases and 4 bases, in that order; junction bases with no gene match: 5. Here the CDR3 reads CASSSPGQVTEAFF. CDR3 DNA: TGTGCCAGCAGCTCGCCGGGACAGGTCACTGAAGCTTTCTTT. Supplemented by reference TRBV7-2 and TRBJ1-1, the full variable domain reads GAGVSQSPSNKVTEKGKDVELRCDPISGHTALYWYRQSLGQGLEFLIYFQGNSAPDKSGLPSDRFSAERTGGSVSTLTIQRTQQEDSAVYLCASSSPGQVTEAFFGQGTRLTVV.

V is TRBV12-3 or TRBV12-4 and J is TRBJ2-5, with D hard to call. The CDR3 is made up of 11 amino acids. The V end lost 3 bases, the J end lost 13 bases, and 12 bases lay between the germline ends. This CDR3 reads CASSLLRQVYF. The CDR3 DNA reads TGTGCCAGCAGTTTGCTCAGGCAGGTGTACTTC.

The chain uses TRBV7-9 and TRBJ1-1; TRBD1 might be the D (5 bases). The V end was cut by 8 bases, the J end by 10 bases, with 11 bases between. The CDR3 is made up of 10 amino acids. From germline, CDR1 is SEHNR and CDR2 FQNEAQ (reference sequence). As DNA, the CDR3 is TGTGCCAGCTCGAGGGGACTAGCTTTCTTT. This translates into CASSRGLAFF.

This clonotype was seen ten or more times. This sequence joins TRBV12-3 or TRBV12-4 and TRBJ1-2; D gene uncertain. Trimming took off 5 bases at V and 8 bases at J, with 15 bases between the two ends. This CDR3 comprises 13 residues. This CDR3 is CASSPAGAVGYTF. CDR3 DNA: TGTGCCAGCAGTCCCGCCGGAGCAGTCGGCTACACCTTC.

This clonotype was observed a handful of times. The V gene is TRBV14, the J gene TRBJ1-2; perhaps TRBD1 as D (5 bases). V lost 1 base to trimming and J lost 4 bases, with 10 bases between them. The germline gives CDR1 SGHDN, CDR2 FVKESK. This CDR3 comprises 14 residues. CDR3 in DNA: TGTGCCAGCAGCCAAGGTCCCACAGGCTATGGCTACACCTTC. This codes for CASSQGPTGYGYTF. The complete variable domain, with remaining parts taken from reference TRBV14 and TRBJ1-2, reads EAGVTQFPSHSVIEKGQTVTLRCDPISGHDNLYWYRRVMGKEIKFLLHFVKESKQDESGMPNNRFLAERTGGTYSTLKVQPAELEDSGVYFCASSQGPTGYGYTFGSGTRLTVV.